These T cell receptor beta chains were read from a single sample in a study of CD8 T cells in ankylosing spondylitis. TCRdb re-called the 5' RACE reads through MiXCR, storing one row per CDR3 protein. The sample has about 700,000 distinct CDR3 sequences, under 20% seen once; the top ten hold around a fifth. Sequencing input: blood, either unsorted or a sorted T cell fraction (not recorded which). These receptors were taken from a male donor with ankylosing spondylitis. Each CDR3 is given with its conserved first and last residue. The D gene is left open where the match is weak. Clone size is not always given. Where it is, it says once, few, many or a class for expanded clones.

V,D,size,J,CDR3
TRBV5-1,NA,NA,TRBJ1-2,CASSFRQGERYTF
TRBV29-1,NA,NA,TRBJ1-2,CSVVMYSYGYTF
TRBV28,TRBD2,NA,TRBJ2-3,CASSWYAGTSDTQYF
TRBV13,TRBD2,many,TRBJ2-1,CASSLEGLQQFF
TRBV29-1,NA,NA,TRBJ2-7,CSVLITGSYEQYF
TRBV19,NA,NA,TRBJ1-1,CASSIAGTMNTEAFF
TRBV7-9,NA,NA,TRBJ2-3,CASSLERTTDTQYF
TRBV29-1,TRBD1,NA,TRBJ2-1,CSVEDLRGDRGSYNEQFF
TRBV12-3/TRBV12-4,TRBD1,NA,TRBJ2-7,CASSLTGAPAYEQYF
TRBV28,TRBD2,NA,TRBJ2-5,CASSPAREGQETQYF
TRBV9,NA,many,TRBJ1-3,CASSVDRAANTIYF
TRBV5-1,NA,NA,TRBJ2-5,CASSSSDGSETQYF
TRBV20-1,NA,NA,TRBJ2-1,CSVLRSSYNEQFF
TRBV20-1,NA,NA,TRBJ2-5,CSARGGEETQYF
TRBV4-3,NA,few,TRBJ2-5,CASSQGSWETQYF
TRBV6-5,NA,NA,TRBJ1-2,CASSYSGINYGYTF